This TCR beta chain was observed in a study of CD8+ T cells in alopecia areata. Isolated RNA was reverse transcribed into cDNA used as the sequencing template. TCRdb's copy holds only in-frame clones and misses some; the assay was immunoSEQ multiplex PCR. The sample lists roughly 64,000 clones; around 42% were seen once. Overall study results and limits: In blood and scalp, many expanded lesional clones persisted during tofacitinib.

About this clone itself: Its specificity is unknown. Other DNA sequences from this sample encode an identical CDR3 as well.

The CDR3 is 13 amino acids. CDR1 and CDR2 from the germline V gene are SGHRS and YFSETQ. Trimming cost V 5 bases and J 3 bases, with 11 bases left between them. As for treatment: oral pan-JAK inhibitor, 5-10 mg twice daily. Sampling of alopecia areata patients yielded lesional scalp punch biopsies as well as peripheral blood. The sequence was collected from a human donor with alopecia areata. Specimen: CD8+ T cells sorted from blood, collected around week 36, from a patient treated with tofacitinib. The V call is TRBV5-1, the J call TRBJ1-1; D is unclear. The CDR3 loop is CASSLRRYTEAFF. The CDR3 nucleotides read TGCGCCAGCAGTTTACGTCGGTACACTGAAGCTTTCTTT.